Below are 27 T cell receptor beta chains sequenced from a single sample in a study of blood T cells in healthy people across ages. The use of a sample-barcoded 5' primer and a J-beta primer mix characterized a second PCR of about 7 to 12 cycles. MiXCR, applied by TCRdb to the 5' RACE reads, yields one record per CDR3 protein. The sample yields roughly 680,000 distinct CDR3 sequences, roughly 21% seen once. The sample taken for sequencing was blood. Source of these receptors: a man aged 70 or older in good health.

This clonotype was counted only a few times. The chain recombines TRBV7-9 with TRBJ1-1; D remains unclear. V dropped 3 bases and J dropped 2 bases, with 13 bases sitting between them. This CDR3 is 15 amino acids long. The germline CDR1 and CDR2 sequences are SEHNR and FQNEAQ (reference sequence). CDR3 sequence reads: CASSLGIAANTEAFF. For the CDR3, the DNA is TGTGCCAGCAGCTTGGGAATAGCGGCAAACACTGAAGCTTTCTTT.

In its sample, this clonotype was seen a few times. The chain's CDR3 is CASSLALDLRKEQYF. CDR3 sequence (DNA): TGTGCCAGCAGCTTAGCACTGGACCTACGGAAAGAGCAGTACTTC. The V and J genes are TRBV7-2 and TRBJ2-7; D is undetermined. V shed 0 bases and J shed 7 bases, with 16 bases lying between them. This CDR3 region has 15 residues. Germline lookup yields CDR1 SGHTA and CDR2 FQGNSA.

This clonotype has just a few counts. J is TRBJ1-2 and V is TRBV2; 9 bases fit TRBD1. Germline loops: CDR1 SNHLY, CDR2 FYNNEI. The CDR3 loop spans 14 amino acids. V lost 5 bases, J lost 8 bases, and 9 bases stayed unmatched. The DNA for the CDR3 is TGTGCCAGCAGTTTACAGGGGGCTACAAGAGGCTACACCTTC. Protein: CASSLQGATRGYTF.

This clonotype occurred a few times. The DNA of the CDR3 is TGTGCCATCAGTGAGTATGGGGGCACTGAAGCTTTCTTT. It yields the protein CAISEYGGTEAFF. The chain uses TRBV10-3 and TRBJ1-1; perhaps TRBD1 as D (5 bases). V gave up 1 base and J gave up 4 bases, with 7 bases separating them. Per the germline V gene, CDR1 is ENHRY and CDR2 is SYGVKD. The CDR3 is made up of 13 amino acids.

This clonotype was found a few times. This sequence joins TRBV6-7 and TRBJ2-7, with D unresolved. TRBV6-7 is identified as an open reading frame with a role that is uncertain. V was cut by 6 bases and J by 2 bases, with 14 bases left in between. The CDR3 consists of 14 residues. Here the CDR3 DNA reads TGTGCCAGCAGGCGAGAGCTTAGAACCTACGAGCAGTACTTC. Its translation: CASRRELRTYEQYF.

This clonotype was counted at least ten times. V gene TRBV20-1 combines with J gene TRBJ2-7; no clear D gene. The CDR3 length is 14 residues. Trimming stripped 3 bases from V and 0 bases from J, with 12 bases between. The germline gives CDR1 DFQATT, CDR2 SNEGSKA (reference sequence). For the CDR3, the DNA is TGCAGTGCTAGGACGGACCCGAGCTCCTACGAGCAGTACTTC. Encoded protein: CSARTDPSSYEQYF.

The gene calls are TRBV5-1 and TRBJ2-4, with D hard to call. V was trimmed by 4 bases and J by 0 bases, leaving 8 bases between them. CDR3 length: 14 amino acids. Germline V gene lookup returns CDR1 SGHRS and CDR2 YFSETQ. CDR3 sequence: CASSTSEAKNIQYF. In DNA form, the CDR3 reads TGCGCCAGCAGCACGTCAGAAGCCAAAAACATTCAGTACTTC.

The V and J genes are TRBV6-5 and TRBJ1-5; D perhaps matches TRBD1 (6 bases). The CDR3 loop spans 19 amino acids. CDR1 and CDR2 (germline): MNHEY, SVGAGI. V was trimmed by 0 bases and J by 1 base, leaving 19 bases between them. CDR3: CASSYSLSVGGRSNQPQHF. CDR3 bases: TGTGCCAGCAGTTACTCGTTAAGCGTTGGGGGGCGAAGCAATCAGCCCCAGCATTTT.

V gene TRBV28 combines with J gene TRBJ2-5; 8 positions agree with TRBD2. The J call may not be correct, given that the DNA end is closer to TRBJ2-1. The CDR3 runs 18 residues. Per germline, CDR1 MDHEN and CDR2 SYDVKM. The CDR3 is CASSPSPGGRTNTNEQFF. The CDR3 coding sequence is TGTGCCAGCAGTCCCTCTCCTGGCGGGAGGACCAATACGAATGAGCAGTTCTTC.

The rearrangement joins TRBV7-9 to TRBJ2-5; 10 bases map to TRBD2. The J call may not be correct, given that the DNA end is closer to TRBJ2-7. The CDR3 is 15 residues long. The germline CDR1 and CDR2 sequences are SEHNR and FQNEAQ (reference sequence). The CDR3 DNA reads TGTGCCAGCAGCGCCCGGACTAGCGGTACCTACGAGCAGTACTTC. Translation: CASSARTSGTYEQYF.

This clonotype was counted only a few times. The chain carries TRBV10-3 and TRBJ2-3; D not resolved. Per germline, CDR1 ENHRY and CDR2 SYGVKD. Trimming cost V 5 bases and J 6 bases, with 6 bases left between them. The CDR3 covers 11 residues. The DNA of the CDR3 is TGTGCCATCAGTATGAGGGATACGCAGTATTTT. It specifies CAISMRDTQYF.

This clonotype was counted between two and nine times. J is TRBJ2-1 and V is TRBV5-1, with D perhaps matching TRBD2 (5 bases). V shed 4 bases and J shed 10 bases, with 9 bases lying between them. The CDR3 runs to 11 residues. Germline V gene sequence: CDR1 SGHRS, CDR2 YFSETQ. The CDR3 loop reads CASSPGEEQFF. The CDR3, as DNA: TGCGCCAGCAGCCCCGGGGAAGAGCAGTTCTTC. Using reference TRBV5-1 and TRBJ2-1 for the parts outside the CDR3, the full variable domain is KAGVTQTPRYLIKTRGQQVTLSCSPISGHRSVSWYQQTPGQGLQFLFEYFSETQRNKGNFPGRFSGRQFSNSRSEMNVSTLELGDSALYLCASSPGEEQFFGPGTRLTVL.

The chain combines TRBV7-8 with TRBJ2-5; 10 bases are shared with TRBD2. Looked up from germline, CDR1 is SGHVS and CDR2 is FQNEAQ. The ends lost 5 bases at V and 0 bases at J; junction bases unmatched: 6. The CDR3 runs to 16 residues. The CDR3 region has the DNA TGTGCCAGCAGCCTGACTAGCGGGTCGTACCAAGAGACCCAGTACTTC. The encoded protein is CASSLTSGSYQETQYF.

There are a few counts of this clonotype. This chain uses TRBV7-3 with TRBJ2-5; D is perhaps TRBD1 (6 bases). The germline V gene has CDR1 SGHTA and CDR2 FQGTGA. Trimming shortened V by 5 bases and J by 5 bases, and 12 bases separated the two germline ends. The CDR3 totals 13 residues. In nucleotides, the CDR3 is TGTGCCAGCAGCAAACAGGGTTCGGAGACCCAGTACTTC. This sequence encodes CASSKQGSETQYF.

This clonotype showed up just a few times. The chain is built from TRBV7-9 and TRBJ2-1, with D possibly matching TRBD1 (6 bases). Germline CDR1 and CDR2: SEHNR and FQNEAQ (reference sequence). The CDR3 runs to 17 residues. V was pared by 1 base and J by 0 bases, with 13 bases between. CDR3 DNA sequence: TGTGCCAGCAGCTTAGTTGGGCAGGGGAGCTCCTACAATGAGCAGTTCTTC. This sequence encodes CASSLVGQGSSYNEQFF.

The chain is built from TRBV20-1 and TRBJ2-3; 10 bases agree with TRBD2. After removal of 3 bases from V and 1 base from J, the junction contained 10 bases not matched to a gene. The CDR3 totals 17 residues. Germline CDR1 and CDR2: DFQATT and SNEGSKA (reference sequence). The CDR3 sequence is CSASLLAGERGTDTQYF. The CDR3 region has the DNA TGCAGTGCTAGCTTGCTAGCGGGAGAAAGGGGCACAGATACGCAGTATTTT.

This clonotype is a singleton in its sample. The CDR3 coding sequence is TGTGCCAGCATGGTAAGGATCTCCTACAATGAGCAGTTCTTC. Translation: CASMVRISYNEQFF. This chain joins TRBV6-1 and TRBJ2-1; D is ambiguous. This CDR3 has 14 residues. Germline-derived CDR1 and CDR2 are MNHNS and SASEGT. With 7 bases removed from V and 0 bases from J, the gap between germline ends came to 10 bases.

On this clonotype itself: Just one base apart from a much larger clone, this may be a read error. The J gene is TRBJ1-2, the V gene TRBV6-1; D remains unclear. This CDR3 is 11 amino acids long. V lost 3 bases and J lost 4, with 3 bases in between. Germline CDR1 and CDR2: MNHNS and SASEGT. The CDR3 spells CASSDPYGYTF. The CDR3 nucleotides read TGTGCCAGCAGTGATCCCTATGGCTACACCTTC.

This clonotype was detected a few times. V and J are TRBV29-1 and TRBJ2-7, with 12 bases that match TRBD2. Germline V lookup: CDR1 SQVTM, CDR2 ANQGSEA. Trimming at V came to 4 bases and at J to 4 bases, leaving 2 bases not matched to a gene. This CDR3 region has 13 residues. The CDR3 region has the DNA TGCAGCGTTGCTAGCGGGAGGGCTTACGAGCAGTACTTC. The encoded protein is CSVASGRAYEQYF.

This clonotype showed up just a few times. This rearrangement joins TRBV12-3 or TRBV12-4 to TRBJ2-1; 14 nucleotides match TRBD2. V shed 1 base, J shed 9 bases, and the junction held 5 bases outside the gene matches. The CDR3 spans 16 residues. The CDR3 protein is CASSLGGTSGSREQFF. CDR3 bases: TGTGCCAGCAGTTTAGGGGGGACTAGCGGGAGTCGTGAGCAGTTCTTC.

This clonotype showed up just a few times. CDR3 sequence: CASSKDSEVYNEQFF. The CDR3 nucleotides read TGTGCCAGCAGTAAAGACAGCGAGGTTTACAATGAGCAGTTCTTC. The chain joins TRBV2 to TRBJ2-1; perhaps TRBD1 as D (5 bases). From germline, CDR1 is SNHLY and CDR2 FYNNEI. V lost 5 bases and J lost 4, with 15 bases in between. This CDR3 spans 15 amino acids.

The sample holds a few counts of this clonotype. The chain is built from TRBV7-9 and TRBJ2-7; D call uncertain. Germline V gene lookup returns CDR1 SEHNR and CDR2 FQNEAQ (reference sequence). The CDR3 length is 16 residues. The ends were cut back, 1 base at V and 6 bases at J, with 19 bases in the middle. DNA of the CDR3: TGTGCCAGCAGCTTAGGAGTCGCTAGAAAAACCTCCGAGCAGTACTTC. Translated, it gives CASSLGVARKTSEQYF.

This clonotype has at least ten counts. The chain carries TRBV27 and TRBJ2-4; the D gene could be TRBD1 or TRBD2 (5 bases each). Trimming removed 8 bases from V and 7 bases from J, with 15 bases in between. CDR1 is MNHEY and CDR2 is SMNVEV in the germline V gene (reference sequence). The CDR3 has 13 residues. This CDR3 reads CASSTGPGNIQYF. CDR3 bases: TGTGCCAGCTCTACGGGGCCCGGGAACATTCAGTACTTC.

The sample holds a few counts of this clonotype. The chain links TRBV15 to TRBJ2-7; D is uncertain. The CDR3 covers 15 residues. Germline V gives CDR1 LNHNV, CDR2 YYDKDF (reference sequence). Deletions cut 0 bases from V and 3 bases from J, with 12 bases between. The CDR3 DNA reads TGTGCCACCAGCAGAGATAACGGCCCTAGCTACGAGCAGTACTTC. Protein sequence: CATSRDNGPSYEQYF.

The genes are TRBV12-3 or TRBV12-4 and TRBJ1-2; D is uncertain. The V and J ends lost 3 bases and 8 bases respectively, with 10 bases between them. This CDR3 region has 12 residues. This CDR3 reads CASSFSRGGYTF. The CDR3 coding sequence is TGTGCCAGCAGTTTTTCCCGTGGAGGCTACACCTTC.

The gene calls are TRBV6-5 and TRBJ2-5, with 11 bases identical to TRBD2. The CDR3 sequence is 16 residues long. Germline V lookup: CDR1 MNHEY, CDR2 SVGAGI. Trimming took 2 bases from V and 3 from J; bases not matched to a gene: 5. The CDR3 DNA sequence: TGTGCCAGCAGTTACAGTGTGACTAGCGGGAAAGAGACCCAGTACTTC. It encodes CASSYSVTSGKETQYF.

In this sample, this clonotype turned up a few times. The rearrangement joins TRBV5-1 to TRBJ2-1; 14 bases are a match to TRBD2. The germline CDR1 and CDR2 sequences are SGHRS and YFSETQ. The junction had 8 bases not matched to a gene; V was cut back by 7 bases and J by 8 bases. The CDR3 runs 15 residues. CDR3 residues: CASHGTSGSVDEQFF. For the CDR3, the DNA is TGCGCCAGCCATGGGACTAGCGGGAGTGTTGATGAGCAGTTCTTC.